This T cell receptor (beta chain) was identified during a study of identifying expanded T cells in peripheral blood. During the collection period, no donor immune events like infections were recorded. The data were produced by immunoSEQ multiplex PCR, yet TCRdb's version contains in-frame clones alone and is incomplete. The table records some 90,000 clones, more than 70% of them present only once. Input material: blood. The receptor was isolated from a person aged 18-70 years in good health.

CDR3 sequence reads: CASSGESHEKLFF. CDR3 bases: TGCGCCAGCAGTGGGGAAAGCCATGAAAAACTGTTTTTT. The chain joins TRBV10-2 to TRBJ1-4; no reliable D call. The CDR3 sequence is 13 residues long. The germline V gene has CDR1 WSHSY and CDR2 SAAADI. Deletions cut 4 bases from V and 6 bases from J, with 9 bases between.